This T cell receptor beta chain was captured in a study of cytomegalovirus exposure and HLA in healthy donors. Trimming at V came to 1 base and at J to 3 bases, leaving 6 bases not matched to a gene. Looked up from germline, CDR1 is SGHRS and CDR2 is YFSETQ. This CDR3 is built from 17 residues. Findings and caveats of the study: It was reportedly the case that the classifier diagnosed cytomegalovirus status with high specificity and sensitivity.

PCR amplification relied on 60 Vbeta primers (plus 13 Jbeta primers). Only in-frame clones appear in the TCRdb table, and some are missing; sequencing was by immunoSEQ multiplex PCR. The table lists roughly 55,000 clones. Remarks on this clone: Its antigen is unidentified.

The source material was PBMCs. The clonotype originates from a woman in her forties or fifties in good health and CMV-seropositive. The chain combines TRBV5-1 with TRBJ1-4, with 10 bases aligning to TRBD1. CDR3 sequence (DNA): TGCGCCAGCAGCTTGACGGGACAGGGGTTGGCTAATGAAAAACTGTTTTTT. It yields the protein CASSLTGQGLANEKLFF.